The 10 T cell receptor beta chains below all came from one sample that was sequenced in a study of shared clonotypes between healthy human individuals. Clones were read by immunoSEQ multiplex PCR, and TCRdb kept only the in-frame ones, dropping some. The repertoire holds about 2 million clones, with over 85% as singletons. The naive CD8 population came from CD45RO-negative cells selected for CCR7, without terminally differentiated effector memory CD45RA+ cells. Sequenced: naive CD8+ T cells sorted from blood. The receptor set was obtained from a man younger than 35 in good health.

This clone was observed once. The chain recombines TRBV5-4 with TRBJ1-1; no firm D call. CDR1 and CDR2 (germline): SGHNT, YYREEE (reference sequence). This CDR3 region has 15 residues. V lost 0 bases and J 1 base, leaving 10 bases between the germline ends. CDR3 residues: CASSLDTDQNTEAFF. CDR3 nucleotide sequence: TGTGCCAGCAGCTTGGATACAGACCAGAACACTGAAGCTTTCTTT. Filled out from reference TRBV5-4 and TRBJ1-1, the complete variable domain reads ETGVTQSPTHLIKTRGQQVTLRCSSQSGHNTVSWYQQALGQGPQFIFQYYREEENGRGNFPPRFSGLQFPNYSSELNVNALELDDSALYLCASSLDTDQNTEAFFGQGTRLTVV.

This chain uses TRBV14 with TRBJ2-7; D possibly corresponds to TRBD2 (6 bases). Germline loops: CDR1 SGHDN, CDR2 FVKESK. The CDR3 spans 13 residues. V shed 4 bases and J shed 3 bases, with 10 bases lying between them. CDR3 sequence: CASSLGGVYEQYF. The DNA for the CDR3 is TGTGCCAGCAGCCTGGGCGGGGTCTACGAGCAGTACTTC.

CDR3 residues: CASSSAGDSYEQYF. The CDR3 nucleotides are TGTGCCAGCAGCTCAGCGGGAGACTCCTACGAGCAGTACTTC. The chain carries TRBV5-4 and TRBJ2-7, with 8 bases aligning to TRBD2. The CDR3 sequence is 14 residues long. Looked up from germline, CDR1 is SGHNT and CDR2 is YYREEE (reference sequence). With 3 bases clipped from V and 0 bases from J, the junction kept 2 bases outside the gene matches.

This clone was detected only once. V and J are TRBV30 and TRBJ2-7, with 8 bases aligning to TRBD1. V dropped 2 bases and J dropped 6; count of bases not matched to a gene: 6. This CDR3 contains 13 residues. Germline V gives CDR1 GTSNPN, CDR2 SVGIG (reference sequence). The CDR3 loop reads CAWSSTGASEQYF. In DNA form, the CDR3 reads TGTGCCTGGAGTTCGACAGGGGCCTCCGAGCAGTACTTC.

The chain recombines TRBV7-8 with TRBJ2-1; the D is unclear. Trimming pared 5 bases from V and 2 bases from J, leaving 19 bases between. The CDR3 consists of 17 residues. The V gene's germline CDR1 is SGHVS and CDR2 FQNEAQ. The CDR3 sequence is CASSPNLSPGPYNEQFF. CDR3 nucleotides: TGTGCCAGCAGCCCGAACTTAAGCCCTGGGCCCTACAATGAGCAGTTCTTC.

V gene TRBV30 combines with J gene TRBJ2-7; 9 bases agree with TRBD1. This CDR3 has 10 amino acids. The V gene's germline CDR1 is GTSNPN and CDR2 SVGIG (reference sequence). The J segment lost 13 bases and the V segment lost 7 bases, leaving 8 bases of the junction unmatched. CDR3 nucleotides: TGTGCCTTATTCGGGACAGGGTTTTACTTC. This gives the protein CALFGTGFYF.

This clone is a singleton in its sample. The genes are TRBV5-1 and TRBJ2-3; TRBD2 agrees at 8 bases. This CDR3 contains 16 residues. The germline CDR1 and CDR2 sequences are SGHRS and YFSETQ. V lost 4 bases and J lost 2; bases outside the gene matches: 9. CDR3 protein: CASSPSSGGYTDTQYF. The CDR3 nucleotides read TGCGCCAGCAGCCCCTCGAGCGGGGGTTACACAGATACGCAGTATTTT.

The chain carries TRBV27 and TRBJ2-7, with D unresolved. V was trimmed by 3 bases and J by 2 bases, leaving 11 bases between them. This CDR3 has 14 residues. Germline CDR1 reads MNHEY; CDR2 reads SMNVEV (reference sequence). The CDR3: CASSFKSVPYEQYF. The CDR3 DNA follows: TGTGCCAGCAGTTTTAAGTCCGTCCCCTACGAGCAGTACTTC.

The rearrangement links TRBV4-1 to TRBJ2-7; 10 bases are shared with TRBD2. The V gene end was trimmed by 0 bases and the J gene end by 4 bases; junction bases not matched to a gene: 12. CDR1 and CDR2 (germline): MGHRA, YSYEKL. The CDR3 is made up of 18 amino acids. CDR3 DNA sequence: TGCGCCAGCAGCCAAGAAGGGCTAGCGGGAGATCTTCTTTACGAGCAGTACTTC. This sequence encodes CASSQEGLAGDLLYEQYF.

This chain uses TRBV4-3 with TRBJ1-4; 7 positions agree with TRBD1. CDR1 is LGHNA, CDR2 YSLEER, per germline. The V gene end was trimmed by 0 bases and the J gene end by 8 bases; junction bases not matched to a gene: 9. This CDR3 has 16 amino acids. CDR3 residues: CASSQDRTGFGEKLFF. CDR3 in DNA: TGCGCCAGCAGCCAAGATAGGACAGGATTCGGAGAAAAACTGTTTTTT.